The following is a T cell receptor beta chain sequence with its context. Its antigen is currently unknown. After isolation, RNA underwent reverse transcription to generate cDNA as the sequencing template. Profiled with immunoSEQ multiplex PCR; TCRdb holds only in-frame clones, not every one. The sample includes 100,000 to 130,000 clones, roughly 59% seen only once; the top ten take around 20%. This specimen comes from a study of CD8+ T cells in alopecia areata. General observations from the study: TCRs were shared less clearly across patients than in mice, possibly for HLA-related reasons. An increase in clonality over normal scalp was evident in lesional scalp, especially alopecia totalis/universalis.

T lymphocytes (CD4+ and CD8+) were sorted from PBMCs. Losses at the gene ends were 3 bases for V and 5 bases for J; bases not matched to a gene: 5. The germline V gene encodes CDR1 SGHRS and CDR2 YFSETQ. The CDR3 is made up of 15 amino acids. The chain joins TRBV5-1 to TRBJ1-6; TRBD1 aligns across 7 bases. This sequence originates from a human donor in good health. Sequencing was carried out using CD8+ T cells sorted from blood. Written as DNA, the CDR3 is TGCGCCAGCAGCTACCGGGACAGAAATAATTCACCCCTCCACTTT. Protein product: CASSYRDRNNSPLHF. Full variable domain (outside the CDR3, taken from reference TRBV5-1 and TRBJ1-6): KAGVTQTPRYLIKTRGQQVTLSCSPISGHRSVSWYQQTPGQGLQFLFEYFSETQRNKGNFPGRFSGRQFSNSRSEMNVSTLELGDSALYLCASSYRDRNNSPLHFGNGTRLTVT.